Following are 21 T cell receptor beta chains from one sample sequenced in a study of blood T cell repertoires in COVID-19. The repertoire was sequenced with immunoSEQ multiplex PCR; TCRdb's copy has only in-frame clones and lacks some. Of approximately 220,000 clones in the sample, less than 90% were seen once. Material: PBMCs or T cells enriched from blood (not recorded which). The source of these receptors is a woman aged 30 to 39 who had recovered from COVID-19.

The chain is built from TRBV9 and TRBJ2-3; TRBD1 agrees at 7 bases. Trimming removed 4 bases from V and 4 bases from J; junction bases left unmatched: 12. CDR3 size: 16 residues. Germline V lookup: CDR1 SGDLS, CDR2 YYNGEE. Here the CDR3 DNA reads TGTGCCAGCAGCCCCCCCTCAGGGGGACCACCAGATACGCAGTATTTT. Its protein is CASSPPSGGPPDTQYF.

Concerning this clone: Other DNA sequences in the sample encode the same CDR3. This CDR3 reads CATEVQGAIRQIGYEQYF. CDR3 sequence (DNA): TGTGCCACCGAAGTACAGGGGGCGATTCGCCAGATTGGCTACGAGCAGTACTTC. This chain connects TRBV24-1 to TRBJ2-7; 9 bases map to TRBD1. The CDR3 totals 18 residues. CDR1 is KGHDR and CDR2 is SFDVKD in the germline V gene. Unmatched junction bases numbered 20, after V lost 9 bases and J lost 3 bases.

This chain uses TRBV7-9 with TRBJ1-1, with 9 positions matching TRBD1. Germline CDR1 reads SEHNR; CDR2 reads FQNEAQ (reference sequence). This CDR3 region has 14 residues. Germline trimming cut 0 bases from V and 5 bases from J; bases unmatched to any gene: 1. CDR3 region: CASSLAGTGTEAFF. The CDR3 coding sequence is TGTGCCAGCAGCTTAGCCGGGACAGGGACTGAAGCTTTCTTT.

The genes are TRBV5-1 and TRBJ1-2; possibly TRBD1 for D (5 bases). Trimming took off 4 bases at V and 5 bases at J, with 21 bases between the two ends. Germline V gene data show CDR1 as SGHRS and CDR2 as YFSETQ. There are 16 residues in the CDR3. The CDR3 loop reads CASSPPKQEHEYGYTF. In nucleotides, the CDR3 is TGCGCCAGCAGCCCCCCGAAACAGGAACATGAGTATGGCTACACCTTC.

This rearrangement joins TRBV9 to TRBJ2-2; TRBD1 matches at 8 bases. The germline gives CDR1 SGDLS, CDR2 YYNGEE. J was trimmed by 2 bases and V by 4 bases; bases with no gene match: 4. The CDR3 spans 15 residues. The chain's CDR3 is CASSLTGVNTGELFF. In nucleotides, the CDR3 is TGTGCCAGCAGCTTGACAGGGGTTAACACCGGGGAGCTGTTTTTT. Full variable domain (missing parts from reference TRBV9 and TRBJ2-2): DSGVTQTPKHLITATGQRVTLRCSPRSGDLSVYWYQQSLDQGLQFLIQYYNGEERAKGNILERFSAQQFPDLHSELNLSSLELGDSALYFCASSLTGVNTGELFFGEGSRLTVL.

As for this clone: A read error may produce the germline difference seen at one junction end. V and J are TRBV5-4 and TRBJ1-5; 7 nucleotides line up with TRBD1. CDR3 length: 14 amino acids. The V gene's germline CDR1 is SGHNT and CDR2 YYREEE (reference sequence). The DNA for the CDR3 is TGTGCCAGCAGTTTGGAGGGACAGAATCAGCCCCAGCATTTT. It codes for CASSLEGQNQPQHF.

V gene TRBV9 combines with J gene TRBJ1-4, with a tentative D call TRBD1 (5 bases). The CDR3 is 12 amino acids. The V end was cut by 3 bases, the J end by 11 bases, with 11 bases between. Germline loops: CDR1 SGDLS, CDR2 YYNGEE. CDR3 bases: TGTGCCAGCAGCGCCGGTACAGGCAAACTGTTTTTT. Protein product: CASSAGTGKLFF.

As regards this clone: Other DNA sequences within the sample encode an identical CDR3. This chain links TRBV12-5 with TRBJ2-5; 15 bases align to TRBD2. This CDR3 is built from 16 residues. Germline CDR1 is LGHNT and CDR2 is FRNRAP. The J segment lost 5 bases and the V segment lost 5 bases, leaving 6 bases of the junction unmatched. The CDR3 coding sequence is TGTGCTAGTGGTCCGGGACTAGCGGGGGGACAGGAGACCCAGTACTTC. Its translation: CASGPGLAGGQETQYF.

J is TRBJ2-6 and V is TRBV7-9, with D tentatively TRBD1 (6 bases). The CDR3 is 18 amino acids. Germline V gives CDR1 SEHNR, CDR2 FQNEAQ (reference sequence). The germline V and J ends were trimmed by 2 bases and 4 bases, with 18 bases remaining between them. The CDR3 DNA sequence: TGTGCCAGCAGCTTACTTCGTGCAGGGGCGCAGGGGGCCAACGTCCTGACTTTC. Amino acids: CASSLLRAGAQGANVLTF.

The gene calls are TRBV6-2 or TRBV6-3 and TRBJ1-3; D gene uncertain. The germline V gene has CDR1 MNHEY and CDR2 SVGEGT. This CDR3 contains 13 residues. Trimming took off 5 bases at V and 0 bases at J, with 5 bases between the two ends. The CDR3 region has the DNA TGTGCCAGCAGTAGAGGCTCTGGAAACACCATATATTTT. Residues: CASSRGSGNTIYF.

The rearrangement uses TRBV7-9 and TRBJ2-3; D is undetermined. Trimming cost V 3 bases and J 6 bases, with 4 bases left between them. The CDR3 runs to 11 residues. CDR1 and CDR2 from the germline V gene are SEHNR and FQNEAQ (reference sequence). The CDR3 sequence is CASSLEDTQYF. The CDR3 nucleotides are TGTGCCAGCAGCTTGGAGGATACGCAGTATTTT. The full variable domain, its missing parts supplied by reference TRBV7-9 and TRBJ2-3, is DTGVSQNPRHKITKRGQNVTFRCDPISEHNRLYWYRQTLGQGPEFLTYFQNEAQLEKSRLLSDRFSAERPKGSFSTLEIQRTEQGDSAMYLCASSLEDTQYFGPGTRLTVL.

V gene TRBV27 combines with J gene TRBJ2-5; 7 nucleotides align to TRBD2. Germline loops: CDR1 MNHEY, CDR2 SMNVEV (reference sequence). The CDR3 consists of 18 residues. The V and J ends lost 2 bases and 5 bases, in that order; junction bases with no gene match: 17. The CDR3 coding sequence is TGTGCCAGCAGTTTAGCGGGGGTGGGCAGGGTGGATTCGGAGACCCAGTACTTC. It yields the protein CASSLAGVGRVDSETQYF.

The rearrangement joins TRBV7-3 to TRBJ2-3; 16 positions agree with TRBD2. The V and J ends lost 8 bases and 4 bases, in that order; junction bases with no gene match: 0. Per the germline V gene, CDR1 is SGHTA and CDR2 is FQGTGA. The CDR3 spans 14 residues. The CDR3 DNA follows: TGTGCCAGCGGGACTAGCGGGGGGGCAGATACGCAGTATTTT. It codes for CASGTSGGADTQYF.

This clone was seen a handful of times. This chain connects TRBV21-1 to TRBJ1-2. TRBV21-1 is a pseudogene segment. The CDR3 is 14 residues long. The chain's CDR3 is CASSTRPHPYGYTF. In DNA, the CDR3 is TGTGCCAGCAGCACTAGACCTCACCCCTATGGCTACACCTTC.

V usage is TRBV13 and J usage is TRBJ2-7; maybe TRBD1 (6 bases). This CDR3 is 14 amino acids long. V dropped 5 bases and J dropped 4 bases, with 15 bases sitting between them. Germline values: CDR1 PRHDT, CDR2 FYEKMQ (reference sequence). The CDR3 loop is CASSPGVGAYEQYF. CDR3 DNA sequence: TGTGCCAGCAGCCCCGGGGTGGGGGCTTACGAGCAGTACTTC.

The gene calls are TRBV6-5 and TRBJ1-5; D is unresolved. CDR1 is MNHEY and CDR2 is SVGAGI in the germline V gene. The CDR3 runs 15 residues. The ends were cut back, 6 bases at V and 0 bases at J, with 12 bases in the middle. CDR3 amino acids: CASRTLAYSNQPQHF. CDR3 DNA sequence: TGTGCCAGCAGAACCTTGGCTTATAGCAATCAGCCCCAGCATTTT.

J is TRBJ1-4 and V is TRBV14; TRBD1 is a possible D gene (6 bases). V lost 0 bases and J 7 bases, leaving 12 bases between the germline ends. Germline loops: CDR1 SGHDN, CDR2 FVKESK. CDR3 size: 15 residues. For the CDR3, the DNA is TGTGCCAGCAGCCAAGATCAAGGGGGAGTTGAAAAACTGTTTTTT. Its protein is CASSQDQGGVEKLFF.

This clone was detected once. V is TRBV7-8 and J is TRBJ2-5; 8 bases fit TRBD2. Germline-derived CDR1 and CDR2 are SGHVS and FQNEAQ. CDR3 length: 15 amino acids. Unmatched junction bases numbered 5, after V lost 5 bases and J lost 0 bases. The CDR3, as DNA: TGTGCCAGCAGCCCCGGCGGGGGGTACCAAGAGACCCAGTACTTC. As protein: CASSPGGGYQETQYF. Full variable domain (outside the CDR3, taken from reference TRBV7-8 and TRBJ2-5): GAGVSQSPRYKVAKRGQDVALRCDPISGHVSLFWYQQALGQGPEFLTYFQNEAQLDKSGLPSDRFFAERPEGSVSTLKIQRTQQEDSAVYLCASSPGGGYQETQYFGPGTRLLVL.

CDR3 nucleotide sequence: TGTGCCAGTAGTAAACACTGGACTAGCGGGGTCTTCACCTCCTACAATGAGCAGTTCTTC. This encodes CASSKHWTSGVFTSYNEQFF. The chain joins TRBV19 to TRBJ2-1, with 12 bases aligning to TRBD2. With V trimmed by 4 bases and J by 0 bases, 13 bases remained unmatched. The CDR3 loop spans 20 amino acids. Germline V CDR1 and CDR2: LNHDA, SQIVND (reference sequence).

The chain employs TRBV12-3 or TRBV12-4 and TRBJ2-1; the D is unclear. This CDR3 has 13 residues. V lost 7 bases and J 0 bases, leaving 7 bases between the germline ends. The CDR3, as DNA: TGTGCCAGCACCCCTAGCTCCTACAATGAGCAGTTCTTC. Translated, it gives CASTPSSYNEQFF.

The CDR3 here is CASSQDQGGDNSPLHF. CDR3 DNA: TGCGCCAGCAGCCAAGATCAAGGGGGGGATAATTCACCCCTCCACTTT. This chain links TRBV4-3 with TRBJ1-6, with TRBD1 as a possible D gene (6 bases). Trimming removed 0 bases from V and 5 bases from J, with 11 bases in between. CDR1 is LGHNA and CDR2 is YSLEER in the germline V gene. The CDR3 contains 16 residues.